This T cell receptor (beta chain) was sequenced in a study of regulatory T cells in long-lasting Graves disease. Overall study: The criterion for persistent Graves' disease was over 5 years of antithyroid drugs with positive TSH receptor antibodies.

The time point denotes: persistent/refractory GD, antithyroid drugs over 5 years with positive TRAb. From PBMCs, RNA was extracted and then used to make the TCR library. Regarding this clonotype: The target antigen is unknown.

Study-level points and caveats: Thyroid tissue was not sampled; only peripheral blood was. Comparison showed that persistent patients shared more public clonotypes (over 2,500) than new patients (over 950). TCR diversity was lower in persistent Graves' patients (versus newly diagnosed ones).

Building the TCR beta libraries relied on iRepertoire HTBI primers, and CDR3 regions underwent Arm-PCR. TCRdb recomputed calls from the multiplex PCR reads with MiXCR, one row per CDR3 protein. The sample lists more than 650,000 distinct CDR3 sequences; about 32% were seen once. Sequences were derived from peripheral blood mononuclear cells (PBMCs), sampled when the disease was refractory, from a patient treated with antithyroid drugs. The TCR was taken from a female donor with Graves disease.

CDR3 in DNA: TGTGCCAGCAGTTTGGGGAGCATGATATTGAACACTGAAGCTTTCTTT. This sequence encodes CASSLGSMILNTEAFF. The V and J genes are TRBV28 and TRBJ1-1; D unresolved. The germline V and J ends were trimmed by 3 bases and 0 bases, with 14 bases remaining between them. The germline gives CDR1 MDHEN, CDR2 SYDVKM. The CDR3 extends over 16 amino acids.